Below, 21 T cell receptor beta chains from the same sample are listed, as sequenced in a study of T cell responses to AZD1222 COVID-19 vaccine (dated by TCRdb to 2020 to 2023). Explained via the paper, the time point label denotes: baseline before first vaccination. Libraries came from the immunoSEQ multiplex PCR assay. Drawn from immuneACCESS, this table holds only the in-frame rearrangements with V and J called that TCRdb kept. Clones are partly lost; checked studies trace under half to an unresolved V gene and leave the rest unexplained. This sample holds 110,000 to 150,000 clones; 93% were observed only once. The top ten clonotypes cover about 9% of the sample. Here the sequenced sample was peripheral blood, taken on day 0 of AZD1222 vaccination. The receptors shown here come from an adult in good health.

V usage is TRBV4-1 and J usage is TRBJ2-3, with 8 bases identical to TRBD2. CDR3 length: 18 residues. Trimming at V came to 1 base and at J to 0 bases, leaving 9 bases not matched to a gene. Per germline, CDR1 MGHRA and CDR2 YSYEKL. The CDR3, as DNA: TGCGCCAGCAGCCAAGTTTTCTCCGGGGGGGCTAGCACAGATACGCAGTATTTT. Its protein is CASSQVFSGGASTDTQYF.

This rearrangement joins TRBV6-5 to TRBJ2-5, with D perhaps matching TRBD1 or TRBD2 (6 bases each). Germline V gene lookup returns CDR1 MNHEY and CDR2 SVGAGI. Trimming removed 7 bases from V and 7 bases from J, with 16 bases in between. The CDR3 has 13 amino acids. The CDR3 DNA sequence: TGTGCCAGCACCCCCGGGGGCCGCAGGACCCAGTACTTC. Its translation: CASTPGGRRTQYF.

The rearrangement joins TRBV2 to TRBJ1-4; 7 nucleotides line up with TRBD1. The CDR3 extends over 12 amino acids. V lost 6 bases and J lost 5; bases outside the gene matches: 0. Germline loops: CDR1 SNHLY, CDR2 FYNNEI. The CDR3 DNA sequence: TGTGCCAGCAGACAGGGGAATGAAAAACTGTTTTTT. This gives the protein CASRQGNEKLFF.

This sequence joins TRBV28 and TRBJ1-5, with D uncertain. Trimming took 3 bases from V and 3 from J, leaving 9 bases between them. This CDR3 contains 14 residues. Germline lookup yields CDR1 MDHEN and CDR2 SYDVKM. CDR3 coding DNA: TGTGCCAGCAGTTTGGGCCGCTCCAATCAGCCCCAGCATTTT. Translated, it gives CASSLGRSNQPQHF.

Here the CDR3 reads CAWSNLPGTDGYTF. CDR3 sequence (DNA): TGTGCCTGGAGTAACCTACCCGGGACAGATGGCTACACCTTC. The V and J genes are TRBV30 and TRBJ1-2; TRBD1 aligns across 7 bases. With V trimmed by 2 bases and J by 6 bases, 9 bases remained unmatched. Germline values: CDR1 GTSNPN, CDR2 SVGIG (reference sequence). This CDR3 region has 14 residues. Full variable domain (missing parts from reference TRBV30 and TRBJ1-2): SQTIHQWPATLVQPVGSPLSLECTVEGTSNPNLYWYRQAAGRGLQLLFYSVGIGQISSEVPQNLSASRPQDRQFILSSKKLLLSDSGFYLCAWSNLPGTDGYTFGSGTRLTVV.

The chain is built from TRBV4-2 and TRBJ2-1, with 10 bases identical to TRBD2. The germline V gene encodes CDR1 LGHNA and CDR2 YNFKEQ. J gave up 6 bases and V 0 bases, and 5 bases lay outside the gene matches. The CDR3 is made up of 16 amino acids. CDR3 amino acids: CASSQDYSGGFNEQFF. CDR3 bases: TGTGCCAGCAGCCAAGATTATAGCGGGGGGTTCAATGAGCAGTTCTTC.

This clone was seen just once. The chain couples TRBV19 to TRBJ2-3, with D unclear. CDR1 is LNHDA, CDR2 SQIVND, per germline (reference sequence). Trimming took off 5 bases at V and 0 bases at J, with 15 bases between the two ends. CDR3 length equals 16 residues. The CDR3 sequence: CASSWGSTPSTDTQYF. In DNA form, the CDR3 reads TGTGCCAGTAGTTGGGGAAGCACCCCTAGCACAGATACGCAGTATTTT.

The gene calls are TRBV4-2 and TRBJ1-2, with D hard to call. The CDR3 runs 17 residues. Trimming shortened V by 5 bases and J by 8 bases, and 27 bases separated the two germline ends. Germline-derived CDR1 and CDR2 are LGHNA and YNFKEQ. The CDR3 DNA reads TGTGCCAGCAGCGAAATAACAAGAGCCGGACGTCTGGGGGGCTACACCTTC. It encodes CASSEITRAGRLGGYTF.

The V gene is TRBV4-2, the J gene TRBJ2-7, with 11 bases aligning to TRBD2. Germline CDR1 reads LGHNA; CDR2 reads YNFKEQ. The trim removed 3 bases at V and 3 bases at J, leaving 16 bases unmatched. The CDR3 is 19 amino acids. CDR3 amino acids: CASSHILKRTSGGLYEQYF. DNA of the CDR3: TGTGCCAGCAGCCATATCTTAAAGAGAACTAGCGGGGGCCTCTACGAGCAGTACTTC.

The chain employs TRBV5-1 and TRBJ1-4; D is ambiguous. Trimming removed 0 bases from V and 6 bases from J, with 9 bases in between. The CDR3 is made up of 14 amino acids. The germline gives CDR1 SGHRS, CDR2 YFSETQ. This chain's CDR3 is CASSLVLADEKLFF. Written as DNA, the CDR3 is TGCGCCAGCAGCTTGGTTTTGGCGGATGAAAAACTGTTTTTT.

CDR3 DNA: TGTGCCAGCAGCTCCGACAGGGGAAACACCATATATTTT. It codes for CASSSDRGNTIYF. The chain combines TRBV11-2 with TRBJ1-3, with D possibly TRBD1 on 6 matching bases. The CDR3 totals 13 residues. Germline CDR1 is SGHAT and CDR2 is FQNNGV. V lost 4 bases and J lost 4, with 8 bases in between.

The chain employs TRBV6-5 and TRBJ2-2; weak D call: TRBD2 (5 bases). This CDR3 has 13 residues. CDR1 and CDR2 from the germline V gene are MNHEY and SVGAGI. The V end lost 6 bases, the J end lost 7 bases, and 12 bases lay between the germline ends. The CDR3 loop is CASRMEVDGELFF. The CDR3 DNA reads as TGTGCCAGCAGGATGGAGGTTGACGGGGAGCTGTTTTTT.

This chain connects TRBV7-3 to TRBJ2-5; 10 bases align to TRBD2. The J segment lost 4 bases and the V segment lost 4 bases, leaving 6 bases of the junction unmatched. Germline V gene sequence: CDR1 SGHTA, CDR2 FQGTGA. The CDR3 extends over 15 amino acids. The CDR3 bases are TGTGCCAGCAGCTCCCAGCGGGGGGGCCTAGAGACCCAGTACTTC. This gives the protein CASSSQRGGLETQYF. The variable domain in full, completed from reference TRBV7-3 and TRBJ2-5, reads GAGVSQTPSNKVTEKGKYVELRCDPISGHTALYWYRQSLGQGPEFLIYFQGTGAADDSGLPNDRFFAVRPEGSVSTLKIQRTERGDSAVYLCASSSQRGGLETQYFGPGTRLLVL.

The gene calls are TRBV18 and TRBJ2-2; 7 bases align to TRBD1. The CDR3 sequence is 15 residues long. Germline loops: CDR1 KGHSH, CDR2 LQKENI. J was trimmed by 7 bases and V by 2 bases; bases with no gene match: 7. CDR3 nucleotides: TGTGCCAGCTCACCAGGGACAGATCTAGGCGGGGAGCTGTTTTTT. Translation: CASSPGTDLGGELFF.

The CDR3 spells CASSAWGDNYSNQPQHF. DNA of the CDR3: TGTGCCAGCAGTGCCTGGGGGGATAATTATAGCAATCAGCCCCAGCATTTT. This rearrangement joins TRBV6-1 to TRBJ1-5, with D maybe TRBD1 (5 bases). This CDR3 is built from 17 residues. Germline lookup yields CDR1 MNHNS and CDR2 SASEGT. Between the trimmed V and J ends, which lost 4 bases and 0 bases, there was a span of 16 bases.

CDR3 protein: CATSNGLATDTQYF. The CDR3 DNA reads as TGTGCCACCAGTAACGGGTTGGCAACGGATACGCAGTATTTT. The rearrangement uses TRBV15 and TRBJ2-3; D ambiguous. The CDR3 has 14 residues. V lost 6 bases, J lost 6 bases, and 16 bases lay in between. Per germline, CDR1 LNHNV and CDR2 YYDKDF (reference sequence).

This CDR3 is CASSLREGSTEAFF. The CDR3 region has the DNA TGCGCCAGCAGCCTAAGAGAGGGTAGTACTGAAGCTTTCTTT. The chain is built from TRBV4-1 and TRBJ1-1; D unresolved. The CDR3 covers 14 residues. With 4 bases removed from V and 5 bases from J, the gap between germline ends came to 14 bases. The germline gives CDR1 MGHRA, CDR2 YSYEKL.

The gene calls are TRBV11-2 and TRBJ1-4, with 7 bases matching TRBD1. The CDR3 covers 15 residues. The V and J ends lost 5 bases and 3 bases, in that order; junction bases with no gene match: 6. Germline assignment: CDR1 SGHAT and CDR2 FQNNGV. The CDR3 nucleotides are TGTGCCAGCAGCACATGGGACAGTCCTAATGAAAAACTGTTTTTT. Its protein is CASSTWDSPNEKLFF.

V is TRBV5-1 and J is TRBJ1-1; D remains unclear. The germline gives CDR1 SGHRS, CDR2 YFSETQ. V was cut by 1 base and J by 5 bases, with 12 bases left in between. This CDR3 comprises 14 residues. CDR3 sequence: CASSLLAGGTEAFF. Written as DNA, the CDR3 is TGCGCCAGCAGCTTGCTTGCCGGTGGGACTGAAGCTTTCTTT.

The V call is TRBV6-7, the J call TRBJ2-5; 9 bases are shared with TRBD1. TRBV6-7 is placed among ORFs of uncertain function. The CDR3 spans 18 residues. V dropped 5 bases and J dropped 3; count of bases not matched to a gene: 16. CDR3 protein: CASSQTQTGTGRKETQYF. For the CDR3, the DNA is TGTGCCAGCAGTCAAACCCAAACCGGGACAGGGAGGAAAGAGACCCAGTACTTC.

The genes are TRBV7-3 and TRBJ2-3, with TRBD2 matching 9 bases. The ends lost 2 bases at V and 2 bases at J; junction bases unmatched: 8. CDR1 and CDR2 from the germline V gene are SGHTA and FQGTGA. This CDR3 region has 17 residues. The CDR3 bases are TGTGCCAGCAGCTTAGGCGTGACTAGCGGACCCACAGATACGCAGTATTTT. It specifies CASSLGVTSGPTDTQYF. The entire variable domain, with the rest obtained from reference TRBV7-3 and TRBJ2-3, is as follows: GAGVSQTPSNKVTEKGKYVELRCDPISGHTALYWYRQSLGQGPEFLIYFQGTGAADDSGLPNDRFFAVRPEGSVSTLKIQRTERGDSAVYLCASSLGVTSGPTDTQYFGPGTRLTVL.